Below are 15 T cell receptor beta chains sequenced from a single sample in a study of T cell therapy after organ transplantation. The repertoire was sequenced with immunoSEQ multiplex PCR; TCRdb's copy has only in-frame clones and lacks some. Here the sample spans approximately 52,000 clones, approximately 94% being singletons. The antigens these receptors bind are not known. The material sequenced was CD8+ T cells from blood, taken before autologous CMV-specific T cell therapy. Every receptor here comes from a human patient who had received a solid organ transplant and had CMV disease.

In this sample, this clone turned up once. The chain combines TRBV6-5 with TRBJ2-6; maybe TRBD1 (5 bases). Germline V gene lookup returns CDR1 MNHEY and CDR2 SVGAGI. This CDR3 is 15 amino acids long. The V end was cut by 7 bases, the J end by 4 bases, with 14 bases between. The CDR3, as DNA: TGTGCCAGCAAGATTAAGGGGCTGGGGGCCAACGTCCTGACTTTC. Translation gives CASKIKGLGANVLTF.

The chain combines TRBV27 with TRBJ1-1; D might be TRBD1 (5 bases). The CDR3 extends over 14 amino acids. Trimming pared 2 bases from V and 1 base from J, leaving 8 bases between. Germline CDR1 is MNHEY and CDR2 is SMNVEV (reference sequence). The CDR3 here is CASSLAGANTEAFF. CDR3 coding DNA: TGTGCCAGCAGTTTAGCCGGGGCGAACACTGAAGCTTTCTTT.

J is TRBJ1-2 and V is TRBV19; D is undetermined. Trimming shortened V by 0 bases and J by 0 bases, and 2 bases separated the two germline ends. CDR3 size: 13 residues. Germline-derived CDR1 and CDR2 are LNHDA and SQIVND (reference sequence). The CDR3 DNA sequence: TGTGCCAGTAGTATAGAGGCTAACTATGGCTACACCTTC. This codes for CASSIEANYGYTF.

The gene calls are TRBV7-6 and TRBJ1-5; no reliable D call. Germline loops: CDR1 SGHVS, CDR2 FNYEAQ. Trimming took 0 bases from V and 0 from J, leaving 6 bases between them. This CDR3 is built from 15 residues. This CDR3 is CASSLAPNSNQPQHF. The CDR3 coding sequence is TGTGCCAGCAGCTTAGCCCCCAATAGCAATCAGCCCCAGCATTTT. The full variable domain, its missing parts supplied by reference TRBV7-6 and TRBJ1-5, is GAGVSQSPRYKVTKRGQDVALRCDPISGHVSLYWYRQALGQGPEFLTYFNYEAQQDKSGLPNDRFSAERPEGSISTLTIQRTEQRDSAMYRCASSLAPNSNQPQHFGDGTRLSIL.

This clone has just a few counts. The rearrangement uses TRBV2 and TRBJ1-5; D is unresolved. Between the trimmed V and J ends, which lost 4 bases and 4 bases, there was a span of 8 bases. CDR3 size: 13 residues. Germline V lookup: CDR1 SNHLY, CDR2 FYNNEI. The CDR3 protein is CASSVRGNQPQHF. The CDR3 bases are TGTGCCAGCAGTGTGCGGGGTAATCAGCCCCAGCATTTT.

CDR3 coding DNA: TGTGCCAGCAGTGACTCTCCTAGCTCTGGGGCCAACGTCCTGACTTTC. This gives the protein CASSDSPSSGANVLTF. The chain combines TRBV6-4 with TRBJ2-6; D unresolved. The V and J ends lost 0 bases and 0 bases respectively, with 6 bases between them. The CDR3 sequence is 16 residues long. The germline CDR1 and CDR2 sequences are MRHNA and SNTAGT.

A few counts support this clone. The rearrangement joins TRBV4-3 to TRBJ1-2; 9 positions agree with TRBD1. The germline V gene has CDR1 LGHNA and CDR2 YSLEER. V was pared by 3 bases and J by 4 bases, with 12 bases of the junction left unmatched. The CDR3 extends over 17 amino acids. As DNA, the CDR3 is TGCGCCAGCAGCCAGGCCCCTGGGACAGGGACTTCCTATGGCTACACCTTC. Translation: CASSQAPGTGTSYGYTF.

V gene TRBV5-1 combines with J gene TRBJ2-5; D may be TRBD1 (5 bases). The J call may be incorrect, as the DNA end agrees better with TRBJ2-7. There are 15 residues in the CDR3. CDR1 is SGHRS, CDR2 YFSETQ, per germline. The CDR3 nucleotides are TGCGCCAGCAGCTTGTCTCTAGGCAGGGACTACGAGCAGTACTTC. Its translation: CASSLSLGRDYEQYF.

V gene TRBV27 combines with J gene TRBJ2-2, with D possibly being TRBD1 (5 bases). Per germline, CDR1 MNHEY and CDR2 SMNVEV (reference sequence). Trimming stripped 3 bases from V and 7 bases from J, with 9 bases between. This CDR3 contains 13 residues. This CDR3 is CASSLEGVGELFF. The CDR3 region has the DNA TGTGCCAGCAGTTTGGAAGGGGTCGGGGAGCTGTTTTTT.

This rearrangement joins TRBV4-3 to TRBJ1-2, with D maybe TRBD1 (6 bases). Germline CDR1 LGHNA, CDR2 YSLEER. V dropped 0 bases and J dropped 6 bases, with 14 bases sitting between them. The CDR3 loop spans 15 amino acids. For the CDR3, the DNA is TGCGCCAGCAGCCAAGATAGGACGGAGGGGGATGGCTACACCTTC. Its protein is CASSQDRTEGDGYTF.

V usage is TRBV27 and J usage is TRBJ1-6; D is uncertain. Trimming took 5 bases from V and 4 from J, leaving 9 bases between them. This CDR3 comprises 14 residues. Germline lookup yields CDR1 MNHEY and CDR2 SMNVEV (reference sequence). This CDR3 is CASSPKIYNSPLHF. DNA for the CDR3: TGTGCCAGCAGTCCAAAAATATATAATTCACCCCTCCACTTT.

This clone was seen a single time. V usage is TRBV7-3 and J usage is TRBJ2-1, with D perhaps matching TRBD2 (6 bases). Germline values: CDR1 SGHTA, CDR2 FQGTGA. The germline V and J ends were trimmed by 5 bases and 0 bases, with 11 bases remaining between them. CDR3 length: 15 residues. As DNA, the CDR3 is TGTGCCAGCAGCACTGGGGGGAGCTCCTACAATGAGCAGTTCTTC. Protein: CASSTGGSSYNEQFF.

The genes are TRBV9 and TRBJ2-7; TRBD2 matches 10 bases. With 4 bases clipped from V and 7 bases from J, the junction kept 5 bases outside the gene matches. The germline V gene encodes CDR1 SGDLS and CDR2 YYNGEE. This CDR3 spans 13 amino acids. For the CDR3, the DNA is TGTGCCAGCAGCTCAGGACTAGCGGAGGAGCAGTACTTC. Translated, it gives CASSSGLAEEQYF. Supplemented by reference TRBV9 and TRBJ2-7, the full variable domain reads DSGVTQTPKHLITATGQRVTLRCSPRSGDLSVYWYQQSLDQGLQFLIQYYNGEERAKGNILERFSAQQFPDLHSELNLSSLELGDSALYFCASSSGLAEEQYFGPGTRLTVT.

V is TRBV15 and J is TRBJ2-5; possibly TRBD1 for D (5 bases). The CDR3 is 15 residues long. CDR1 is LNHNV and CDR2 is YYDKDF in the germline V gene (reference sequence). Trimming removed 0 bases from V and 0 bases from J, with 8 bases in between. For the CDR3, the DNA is TGTGCCACCAGCAGAGAGCGGACACACCAAGAGACCCAGTACTTC. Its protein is CATSRERTHQETQYF.

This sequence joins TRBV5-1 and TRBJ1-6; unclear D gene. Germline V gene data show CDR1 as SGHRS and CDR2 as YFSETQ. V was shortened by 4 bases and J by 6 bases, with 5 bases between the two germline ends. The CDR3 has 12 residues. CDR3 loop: CASSTSNSPLHF. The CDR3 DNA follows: TGCGCCAGCAGCACGAGTAATTCACCCCTCCACTTT.